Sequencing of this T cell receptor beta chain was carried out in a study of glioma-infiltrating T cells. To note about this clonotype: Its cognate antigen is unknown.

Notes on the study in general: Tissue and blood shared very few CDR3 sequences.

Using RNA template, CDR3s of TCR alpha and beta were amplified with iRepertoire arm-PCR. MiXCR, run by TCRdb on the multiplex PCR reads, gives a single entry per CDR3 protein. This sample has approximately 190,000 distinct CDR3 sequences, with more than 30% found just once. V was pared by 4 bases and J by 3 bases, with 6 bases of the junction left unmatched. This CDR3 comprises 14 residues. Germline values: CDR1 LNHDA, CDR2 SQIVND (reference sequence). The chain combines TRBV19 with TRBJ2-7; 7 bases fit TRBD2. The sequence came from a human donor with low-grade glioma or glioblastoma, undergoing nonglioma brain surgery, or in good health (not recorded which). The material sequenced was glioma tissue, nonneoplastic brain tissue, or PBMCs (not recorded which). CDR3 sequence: CASSTPGLVYEQYF. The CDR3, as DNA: TGTGCCAGTAGTACCCCCGGACTAGTCTACGAGCAGTACTTC. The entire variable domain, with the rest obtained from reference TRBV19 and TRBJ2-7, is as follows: DGGITQSPKYLFRKEGQNVTLSCEQNLNHDAMYWYRQDPGQGLRLIYYSQIVNDFQKGDIAEGYSVSREKKESFPLTVTSAQKNPTAFYLCASSTPGLVYEQYFGPGTRLTVT.